Shown below are 20 T cell receptor beta chains from a single sample sequenced in a study of T cells in Graves' hyperthyroidism and ophthalmopathy. The investigators amplified TCR beta CDR3 regions from RNA transcripts. The primer set for the first-round RT-PCR of the TCR CDR3 was HTBI. TCRdb reprocessed the multiplex PCR reads with MiXCR, giving one entry per CDR3 protein. The sample lists over 350,000 distinct CDR3 sequences; around 15% were seen once. Sample: blood. The receptors were gathered from a man aged 18 to 29 with Graves' ophthalmopathy.

This chain joins TRBV25-1 and TRBJ1-2, with D tentatively TRBD1 (5 bases). Between the trimmed V and J ends, which lost 8 bases and 8 bases, there was a span of 15 bases. Germline V gene data show CDR1 as MGHDK and CDR2 as SYGVNS. The CDR3 has 12 residues. DNA for the CDR3: TGTGCCAGCCGCCAGGCGGGGGAGGGCTACACCTTC. This encodes CASRQAGEGYTF.

This clonotype was recorded at least ten times. This chain uses TRBV9 with TRBJ2-1, with D perhaps matching TRBD1 or TRBD2 (5 bases each). CDR3 length: 15 amino acids. The V end was cut by 3 bases, the J end by 0 bases, with 10 bases between. Germline V gene data show CDR1 as SGDLS and CDR2 as YYNGEE. The CDR3 sequence is CASSGGTDSYNEQFF. Written as DNA, the CDR3 is TGTGCCAGCAGCGGGGGGACCGACTCCTACAATGAGCAGTTCTTC.

This clonotype was detected many times. Here the CDR3 reads CASSIVPGDEQFF. CDR3 bases: TGTGCCAGTAGTATCGTTCCCGGAGATGAGCAGTTCTTC. This chain connects TRBV19 to TRBJ2-1; D gene ambiguous. Germline CDR1 is LNHDA and CDR2 is SQIVND (reference sequence). The V end lost 3 bases, the J end lost 8 bases, and 11 bases lay between the germline ends. The CDR3 has 13 residues.

The sample holds many counts of this clonotype. The J gene is TRBJ1-4, the V gene TRBV2; 8 bases line up with TRBD1. J was trimmed by 10 bases and V by 3 bases; bases with no gene match: 1. CDR3 length: 12 residues. From germline, CDR1 is SNHLY and CDR2 FYNNEI. CDR3 DNA sequence: TGTGCCAGCAGTGATACAGGGGGAAAACTGTTTTTT. It specifies CASSDTGGKLFF. Full variable domain (missing parts from reference TRBV2 and TRBJ1-4): EPEVTQTPSHQVTQMGQEVILRCVPISNHLYFYWYRQILGQKVEFLVSFYNNEISEKSEIFDDQFSVERPDGSNFTLKIRSTKLEDSAMYFCASSDTGGKLFFGSGTQLSVL.

V and J are TRBV15 and TRBJ2-2; a possible D gene is TRBD2 (6 bases). V shed 3 bases and J shed 1 base, with 12 bases lying between them. The CDR3 spans 16 residues. Germline-derived CDR1 and CDR2 are LNHNV and YYDKDF (reference sequence). The DNA for the CDR3 is TGTGCCACCAGCAGCTTGGAGACTAGGAACACCGGGGAGCTGTTTTTT. This codes for CATSSLETRNTGELFF.

This clonotype came up many times. The genes are TRBV11-1 and TRBJ2-5, with D possibly being TRBD2 (5 bases). Trimming took 5 bases from V and 4 from J, leaving 14 bases between them. Germline V gene sequence: CDR1 SGHAT, CDR2 FQDESV (reference sequence). There are 14 residues in the CDR3. CDR3 coding DNA: TGTGCCAGCAGCCGATCGAGGGAAAGAGAGACCCAGTACTTC. Amino acid sequence: CASSRSRERETQYF.

Many counts were recorded for this clonotype. The chain uses TRBV7-9 and TRBJ2-7; 7 bases fit TRBD2. V lost 2 bases and J lost 3; bases outside the gene matches: 10. Germline-derived CDR1 and CDR2 are SEHNR and FQNEAQ (reference sequence). The CDR3 totals 16 residues. The CDR3 DNA follows: TGTGCCAGCAGCTTAACCCCTGGGCTAGCGGACTACGAGCAGTACTTC. The encoded protein is CASSLTPGLADYEQYF.

This clonotype was detected many times. The V and J genes are TRBV12-3 or TRBV12-4 and TRBJ2-1, with a possible D match to TRBD2 (5 bases). The V end lost 6 bases, the J end lost 7 bases, and 13 bases lay between the germline ends. This CDR3 comprises 13 residues. CDR3 bases: TGTGCCAGCAGCCTAAGGAGACTAAATGAGCAGTTCTTC. Its translation: CASSLRRLNEQFF.

The table lists this clonotype with many counts. The CDR3, as DNA: TGTGCCAGCAGCAGGGGACAGGGGGCCTACAATGAGCAGTTCTTC. Its protein product is CASSRGQGAYNEQFF. The V call is TRBV7-2, the J call TRBJ2-1, with TRBD1 matching 11 bases. Germline V gene data show CDR1 as SGHTA and CDR2 as FQGNSA. V lost 5 bases to trimming and J lost 2 bases; unmatched junction nucleotides: 2. The CDR3 runs 15 residues. The full variable domain, with the rest looked up from reference TRBV7-2 and TRBJ2-1, is GAGVSQSPSNKVTEKGKDVELRCDPISGHTALYWYRQSLGQGLEFLIYFQGNSAPDKSGLPSDRFSAERTGGSVSTLTIQRTQQEDSAVYLCASSRGQGAYNEQFFGPGTRLTVL.

This clonotype was seen at least ten times. One end of the junction is discordant with germline, which a read error may explain. CDR3 loop: CASGLVPDRGNIGELFF. The CDR3 region has the DNA TGTGCTAGTGGTTTGGTACCAGACAGGGGTAACATCGGGGAGCTGTTTTTT. The chain combines TRBV12-5 with TRBJ2-2; 8 bases fit TRBD1. This CDR3 region has 17 residues. Germline values: CDR1 LGHNT, CDR2 FRNRAP.

This clonotype was detected a few times. CDR3 residues: CASSWDSNNEQFF. CDR3 bases: TGTGCCAGCAGTTGGGACAGTAACAATGAGCAGTTCTTC. This sequence joins TRBV6-1 and TRBJ2-1; 7 bases map to TRBD1. The CDR3 consists of 13 residues. J lost 5 bases, V lost 5 bases, and 3 bases had no gene match. Germline lookup yields CDR1 MNHNS and CDR2 SASEGT.

This clonotype turned up a few times. The gene calls are TRBV5-6 and TRBJ2-5; 7 bases match TRBD2. This CDR3 contains 15 residues. Losses at the gene ends were 10 bases for V and 4 bases for J; bases not matched to a gene: 16. Germline V lookup: CDR1 SGHDT, CDR2 YYEEEE. The CDR3 loop reads CAWTLNRDYRETQYF. The CDR3 nucleotides are TGTGCCTGGACCCTGAACCGGGACTACCGAGAGACCCAGTACTTC.

This clonotype has a count of ten or more. V is TRBV3-1 and J is TRBJ2-5; either TRBD1 or TRBD2 may fit D (5 bases each). Germline V CDR1 and CDR2: LGHDT, YNNKEL (reference sequence). Trimming took 0 bases from V and 14 from J, leaving 16 bases between them. The CDR3 contains 13 residues. CDR3 sequence reads: CASSQEGARVIYF. In DNA form, the CDR3 reads TGTGCCAGCAGCCAAGAGGGAGCCAGGGTTATATACTTC.

This clonotype has a handful of counts. The CDR3 here is CASSHTGASDQPQHF. In DNA, the CDR3 is TGTGCCAGCAGTCATACGGGAGCCAGTGATCAGCCCCAGCATTTT. This chain links TRBV6-1 with TRBJ1-5; unclear D gene. This CDR3 region has 15 residues. The V end was cut by 5 bases, the J end by 5 bases, with 16 bases between. In germline, CDR1 is MNHNS, CDR2 SASEGT.

CDR3 region: CASSYQTQGKSGELFF. CDR3 nucleotides: TGTGCCAGCAGTTACCAGACACAGGGGAAGTCCGGGGAGCTGTTTTTT. The genes are TRBV6-5 and TRBJ2-2; 7 bases line up with TRBD1. The germline V gene has CDR1 MNHEY and CDR2 SVGAGI. The V and J ends lost 2 bases and 6 bases, in that order; junction bases with no gene match: 9. The CDR3 is 16 amino acids.

This clonotype appeared many times. DNA for the CDR3: TGTGCCAGCAGCTTAACTAGCGGGACCTACAATGAGCAGTTCTTC. It encodes CASSLTSGTYNEQFF. The chain is built from TRBV7-3 and TRBJ2-1, with 8 nucleotides matching TRBD2. Germline lookup yields CDR1 SGHTA and CDR2 FQGTGA. There are 15 residues in the CDR3. V gave up 0 bases and J gave up 2 bases; unmatched junction bases: 0. The full variable domain, with the rest looked up from reference TRBV7-3 and TRBJ2-1, is GAGVSQTPSNKVTEKGKYVELRCDPISGHTALYWYRQSLGQGPEFLIYFQGTGAADDSGLPNDRFFAVRPEGSVSTLKIQRTERGDSAVYLCASSLTSGTYNEQFFGPGTRLTVL.

This clonotype was picked up many times. The rearrangement links TRBV3-1 to TRBJ1-5; no definite D call. This CDR3 is built from 13 residues. V lost 6 bases, J lost 6 bases, and 12 bases lay in between. Germline assignment: CDR1 LGHDT and CDR2 YNNKEL (reference sequence). Here the CDR3 DNA reads TGTGCCAGCAGTCGGACTCCCCTTCAGCCCCAGCATTTT. Protein sequence: CASSRTPLQPQHF.

This clonotype came up many times. This chain connects TRBV7-8 to TRBJ2-1; the match to TRBD2 covers 7 bases. Germline lookup yields CDR1 SGHVS and CDR2 FQNEAQ. The ends lost 5 bases at V and 5 bases at J; junction bases unmatched: 9. There are 15 residues in the CDR3. The chain's CDR3 is CASSLGLPPDNEQFF. DNA for the CDR3: TGTGCCAGCAGCCTGGGACTACCTCCTGACAATGAGCAGTTCTTC.

A remark on this clonotype: This may come from a read error, since a much larger clone is one base off. The chain combines TRBV29-1 with TRBJ2-7; 7 nucleotides align to TRBD2. The J call may be mistaken, given a closer DNA end match to TRBJ2-1. Germline CDR1 reads SQVTM; CDR2 reads ANQGSEA. The CDR3 loop spans 12 amino acids. The CDR3 DNA reads TGCAGCGTTGCGGTTAGGGACTACGAGCAGTTCTTC. It specifies CSVAVRDYEQFF.

This clonotype was seen at least ten times. The J gene is TRBJ2-7, the V gene TRBV20-1; TRBD2 matches 8 bases. The CDR3 has 13 amino acids. V gave up 6 bases and J gave up 3 bases; unmatched junction bases: 7. Germline CDR1 and CDR2: DFQATT and SNEGSKA (reference sequence). The CDR3 protein is CSARGLGSYEQYF. The CDR3, as DNA: TGCAGTGCCAGGGGACTAGGGAGCTACGAGCAGTACTTC.